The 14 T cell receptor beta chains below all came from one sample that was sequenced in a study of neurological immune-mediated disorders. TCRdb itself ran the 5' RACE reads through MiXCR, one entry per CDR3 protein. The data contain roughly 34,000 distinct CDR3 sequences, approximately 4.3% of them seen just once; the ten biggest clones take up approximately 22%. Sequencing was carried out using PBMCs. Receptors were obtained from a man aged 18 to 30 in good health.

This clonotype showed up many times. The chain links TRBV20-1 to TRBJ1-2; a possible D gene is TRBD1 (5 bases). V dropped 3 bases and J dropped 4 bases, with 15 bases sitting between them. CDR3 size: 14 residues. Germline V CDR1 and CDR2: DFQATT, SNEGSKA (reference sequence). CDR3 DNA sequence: TGCAGTGCTAGTTCGATAACAGGTACCTATGGCTACACCTTC. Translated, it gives CSASSITGTYGYTF.

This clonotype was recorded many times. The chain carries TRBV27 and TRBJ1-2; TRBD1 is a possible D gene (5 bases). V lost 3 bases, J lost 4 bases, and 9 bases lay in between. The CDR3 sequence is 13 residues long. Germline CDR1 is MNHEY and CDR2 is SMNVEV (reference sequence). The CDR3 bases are TGTGCCAGCAGTTTTCAGGGTTCCTATGGCTACACCTTC. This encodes CASSFQGSYGYTF.

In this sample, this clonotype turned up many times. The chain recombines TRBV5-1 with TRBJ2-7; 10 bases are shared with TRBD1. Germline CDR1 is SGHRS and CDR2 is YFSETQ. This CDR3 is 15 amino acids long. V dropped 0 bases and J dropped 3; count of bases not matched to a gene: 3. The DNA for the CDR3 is TGCGCCAGCAGCTTGGCCGGACAGGGGGGCTACGAGCAGTACTTC. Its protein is CASSLAGQGGYEQYF.

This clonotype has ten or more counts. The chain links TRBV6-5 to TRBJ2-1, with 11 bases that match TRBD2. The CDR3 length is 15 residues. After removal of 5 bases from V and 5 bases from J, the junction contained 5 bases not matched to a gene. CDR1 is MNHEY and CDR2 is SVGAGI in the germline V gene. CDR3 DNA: TGTGCCAGCAGTGACCCTAGCGGGGGGAACAATGAGCAGTTCTTC. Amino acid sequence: CASSDPSGGNNEQFF.

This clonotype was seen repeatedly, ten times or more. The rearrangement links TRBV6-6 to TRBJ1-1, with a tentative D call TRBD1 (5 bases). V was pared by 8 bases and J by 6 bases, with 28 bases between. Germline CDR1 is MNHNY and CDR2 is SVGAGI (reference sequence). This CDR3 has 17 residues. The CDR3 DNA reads TGTGCCAGCTCCCTTATAGATGCAGGCCTGATGGGGGCTGAAGCTTTCTTT. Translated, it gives CASSLIDAGLMGAEAFF.

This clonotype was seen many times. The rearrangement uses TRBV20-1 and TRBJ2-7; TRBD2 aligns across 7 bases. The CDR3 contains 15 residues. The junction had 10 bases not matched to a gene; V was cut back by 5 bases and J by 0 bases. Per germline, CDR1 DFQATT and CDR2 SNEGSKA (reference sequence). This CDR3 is CSASSGGGNSYEQYF. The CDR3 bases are TGCAGTGCTTCCTCCGGCGGGGGAAACTCCTACGAGCAGTACTTC.

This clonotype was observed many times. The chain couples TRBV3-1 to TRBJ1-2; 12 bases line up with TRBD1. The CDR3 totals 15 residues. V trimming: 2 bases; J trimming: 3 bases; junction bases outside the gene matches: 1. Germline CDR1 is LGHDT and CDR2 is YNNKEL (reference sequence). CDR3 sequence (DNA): TGTGCCAGCAGCCAAAGGGACAGGGGGCACTATGGCTACACCTTC. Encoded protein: CASSQRDRGHYGYTF.

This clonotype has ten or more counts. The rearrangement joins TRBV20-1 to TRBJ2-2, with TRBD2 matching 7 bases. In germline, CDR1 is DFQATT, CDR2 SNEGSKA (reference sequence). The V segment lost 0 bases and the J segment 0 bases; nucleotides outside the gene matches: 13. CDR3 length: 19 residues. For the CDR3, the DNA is TGCAGTGCTAGAGATCGGCGTGCAACGGCGGGGGCGAACACCGGGGAGCTGTTTTTT. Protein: CSARDRRATAGANTGELFF.

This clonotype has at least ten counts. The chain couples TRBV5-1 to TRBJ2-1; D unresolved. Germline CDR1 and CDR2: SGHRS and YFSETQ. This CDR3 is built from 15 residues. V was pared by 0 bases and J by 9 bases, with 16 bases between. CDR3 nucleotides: TGCGCCAGCAGCTTGGAGATGGGCCCGAATCCTGAGCAGTTCTTC. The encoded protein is CASSLEMGPNPEQFF.

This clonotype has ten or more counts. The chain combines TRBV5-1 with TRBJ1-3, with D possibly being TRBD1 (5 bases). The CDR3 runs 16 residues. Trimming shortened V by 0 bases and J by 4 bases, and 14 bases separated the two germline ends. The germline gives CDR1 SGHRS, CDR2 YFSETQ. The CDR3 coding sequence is TGCGCCAGCAGCTTGGAGGTTTTGAGGGACGGAAACACCATATATTTT. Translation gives CASSLEVLRDGNTIYF.

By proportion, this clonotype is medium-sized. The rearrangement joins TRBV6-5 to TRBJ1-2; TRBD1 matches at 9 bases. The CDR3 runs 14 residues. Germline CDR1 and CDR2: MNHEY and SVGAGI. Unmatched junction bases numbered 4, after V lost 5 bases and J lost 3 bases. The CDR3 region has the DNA TGTGCCAGCAGTGGCCGGGACAGGGACTATGGCTACACCTTC. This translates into CASSGRDRDYGYTF.

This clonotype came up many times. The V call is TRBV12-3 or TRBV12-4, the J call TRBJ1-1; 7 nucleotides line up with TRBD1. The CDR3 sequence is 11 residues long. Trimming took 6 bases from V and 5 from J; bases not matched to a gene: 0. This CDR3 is CASRQGTEAFF. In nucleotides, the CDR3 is TGTGCCAGCAGACAGGGGACTGAAGCTTTCTTT.

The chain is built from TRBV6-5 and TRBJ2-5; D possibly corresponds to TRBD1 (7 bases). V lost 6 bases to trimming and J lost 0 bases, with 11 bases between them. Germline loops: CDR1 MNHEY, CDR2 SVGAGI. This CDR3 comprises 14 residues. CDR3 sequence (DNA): TGTGCCAGCAGCCCAGGGGGGAACCAAGAGACCCAGTACTTC. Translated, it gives CASSPGGNQETQYF.

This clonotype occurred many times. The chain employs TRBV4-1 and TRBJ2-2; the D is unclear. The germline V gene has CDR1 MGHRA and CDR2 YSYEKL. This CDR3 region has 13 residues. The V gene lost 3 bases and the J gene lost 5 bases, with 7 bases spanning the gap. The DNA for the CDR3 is TGCGCCAGCAGCCAGCGAGTAACCGGGGAGCTGTTTTTT. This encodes CASSQRVTGELFF.